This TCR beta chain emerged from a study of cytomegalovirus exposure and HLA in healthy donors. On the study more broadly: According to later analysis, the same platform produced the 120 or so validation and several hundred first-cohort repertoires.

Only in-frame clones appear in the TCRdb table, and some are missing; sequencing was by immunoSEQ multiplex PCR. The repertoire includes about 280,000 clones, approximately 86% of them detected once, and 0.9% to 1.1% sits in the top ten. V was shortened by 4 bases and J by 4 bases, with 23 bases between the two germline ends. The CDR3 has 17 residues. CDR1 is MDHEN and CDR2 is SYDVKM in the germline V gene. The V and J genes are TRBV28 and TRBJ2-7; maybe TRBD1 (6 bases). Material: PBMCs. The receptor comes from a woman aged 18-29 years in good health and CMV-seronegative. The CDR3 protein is CASSSAPGHRLEYEQYF. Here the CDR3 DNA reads TGTGCCAGCAGTTCCGCACCGGGACATCGTTTGGAATACGAGCAGTACTTC.